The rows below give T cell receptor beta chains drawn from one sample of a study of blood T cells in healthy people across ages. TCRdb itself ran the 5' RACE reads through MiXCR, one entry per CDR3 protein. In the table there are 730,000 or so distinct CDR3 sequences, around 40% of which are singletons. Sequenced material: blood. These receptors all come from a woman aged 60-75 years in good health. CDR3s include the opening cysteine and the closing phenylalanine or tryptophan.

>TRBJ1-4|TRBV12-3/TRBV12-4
CASSSLRDRTTNEKLFF
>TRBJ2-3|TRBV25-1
CASSEQQGLTDTQYF
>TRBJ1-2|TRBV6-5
CASSYSSYGYTF
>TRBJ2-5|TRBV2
CASSDPSYNEQYF
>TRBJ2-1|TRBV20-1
CSATGTSGSSYNEQFF
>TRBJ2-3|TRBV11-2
CASTGLWRRGESTDTQYF
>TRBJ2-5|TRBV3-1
CASSPDYGPQYF
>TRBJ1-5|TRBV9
CASGTDDQPQHF
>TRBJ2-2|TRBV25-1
CASRNRGGTGELFF
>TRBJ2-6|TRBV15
CATSTRSPGANVLTF
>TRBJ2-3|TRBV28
CASSWTSGSGTTDTQYF
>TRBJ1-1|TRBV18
CASSRSLTGNTEAFF
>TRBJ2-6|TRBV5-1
CASSLTQGSGANVLTF
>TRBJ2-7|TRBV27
CASSSRTSRREQYF
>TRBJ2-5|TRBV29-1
CSVLTFRLAGGEWETQYF
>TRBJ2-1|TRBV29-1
CSVQGQGTYNEQFF
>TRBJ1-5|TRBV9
CASSVEAGGWQPRHF
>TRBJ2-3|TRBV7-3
CASSSQTSGADTQYF
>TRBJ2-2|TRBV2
CASSERASGGSTTGELFF
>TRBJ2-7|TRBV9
CASSVAVGQGIYEQYF
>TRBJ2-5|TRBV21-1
CARTTGGEETQYF
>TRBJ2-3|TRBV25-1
CASSETNPRDTQYF
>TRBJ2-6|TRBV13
CASRATGQGSSGANVLTF
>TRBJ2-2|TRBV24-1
CATSELGQGYTGELFF
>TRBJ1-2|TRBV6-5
CASSLQGWVNYGYTF
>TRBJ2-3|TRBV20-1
CSAPRTSGGLDTDTQYF
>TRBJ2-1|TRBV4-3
CASSQDRDRDYNEQFF
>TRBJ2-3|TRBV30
CAWSVPLPASGDTQYF
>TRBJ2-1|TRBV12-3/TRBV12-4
CASSSDRGSTYNEQFF
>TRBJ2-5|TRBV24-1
CATSDRGTSKETQYF
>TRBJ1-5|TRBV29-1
CSAGDGGSNQPQHF
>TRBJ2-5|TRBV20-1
CSARQGQATQYF
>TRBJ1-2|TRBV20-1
CSAVEGQGDYGYTF
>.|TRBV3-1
CASSQDEGRARSCEQYF
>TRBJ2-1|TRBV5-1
CASSSSGAISYNEQFF
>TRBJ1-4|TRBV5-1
CASKLAGGREKLFF
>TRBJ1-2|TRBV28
CASSSGEGVSHYGYTF
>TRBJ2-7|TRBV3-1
CASSPKTGGEQYF
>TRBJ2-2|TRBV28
CASSSGSTGELFF
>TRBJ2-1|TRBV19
CATQGSSYNEQFF
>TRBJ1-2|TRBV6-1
CASSEGRVGYTF
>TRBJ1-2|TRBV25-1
CASSELFEDNYGYTF
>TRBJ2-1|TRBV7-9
CATGTSGTDEQFF
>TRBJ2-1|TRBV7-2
CASSSQPRGGLSYNEQFF
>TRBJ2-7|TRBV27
CASSGDRASYEQYF
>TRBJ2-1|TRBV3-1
CASRGLAGLSSYNEQFF
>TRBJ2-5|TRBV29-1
CSVAGTEKETQYF
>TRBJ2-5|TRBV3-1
CASSQVLAGASGYQETQYF
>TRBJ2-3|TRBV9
CASSVDSSTDTQYF
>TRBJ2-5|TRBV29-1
CSVVFQDGRGYF
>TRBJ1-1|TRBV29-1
CSVGQGHTEAFF
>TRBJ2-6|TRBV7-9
CASSPTAGGVIRPGANILTF
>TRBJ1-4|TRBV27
CASSWEATNEKLFF